This TCR beta chain was sequenced for a study of blood T cell repertoires in COVID-19. Study details: T cells, B-cell-depleted T cells, or PBMCs provided the cDNA or gDNA that served as material.

Per germline, CDR1 SGHTA and CDR2 FQGNSA. This CDR3 comprises 15 residues. V lost 1 base, J lost 2 bases, and 8 bases lay in between. As originally analysed: Reference gene primer amplification gave nucleated cell count estimates. TCRdb's copy holds only in-frame clones and misses some; the assay was immunoSEQ multiplex PCR. The V and J calls and clone size were taken over from that table, and D and trimming were inferred from the DNA. The sample records around 130,000 clones, more than 75% being singletons. This chain uses TRBV7-2 with TRBJ1-4; D perhaps matches TRBD1 (5 bases). The sequenced material came from peripheral blood. The receptor's source is a man in his fifties or sixties with acute or convalescent COVID-19. The DNA of the CDR3 is TGTGCCAGCAGCTTAGATGGGGCCACTAATGAAAAACTGTTTTTT. Protein: CASSLDGATNEKLFF.